A single sample is the source of the 25 T cell receptor beta chains below, sequenced in a study of regulatory T cells in long-lasting Graves disease (dated by TCRdb to about 2021). Reading the label with the study, this specimen's time point is: newly diagnosed GD, antithyroid drugs for less than 3 months. For both TCR sequencing and RNA sequencing, RNA was extracted from PBMCs in TRIzol. Libraries were constructed by multiplex PCR. The sequencing machine was an Illumina HiSeq 4000. TCR beta libraries were built with iRepertoire HTBI primers and Arm-PCR amplification of CDR3 regions. The public reads were run again by TCRdb, first through fastp at Q25 and then through MiXCR, and only productive beta chains were kept. Rows with one shared CDR3 protein collapse into an entry with the most common genes and DNA. For this sample the table gives 510,000 or so distinct CDR3 sequences, of which more than 10% were detected only once. Of the sample, 7.5% to 9% is held by the ten largest clones.

In addition, the sample was reused for a study of T cells in Graves' hyperthyroidism and ophthalmopathy.

Sequenced material: peripheral blood mononuclear cells (PBMCs), taken at new diagnosis, from a patient treated with antithyroid drugs. The receptors come from a woman aged 25 to 39 with Graves disease. Donor details come from another sample of the same person, matched by shared clones.

This clonotype was seen many times. CDR3 in amino acids: CASSFGLAGINEQFF. In DNA form, the CDR3 reads TGTGCCAGCAGTTTCGGTCTAGCGGGAATTAATGAGCAGTTCTTC. The V and J genes are TRBV27 and TRBJ2-1, with TRBD2 identical over 9 bases. Germline CDR1 reads MNHEY; CDR2 reads SMNVEV (reference sequence). The CDR3 runs to 15 residues. Germline trimming cut 3 bases from V and 7 bases from J; bases unmatched to any gene: 7.

The V gene is TRBV28, the J gene TRBJ2-3; D is undetermined. The V end lost 6 bases, the J end lost 6 bases, and 13 bases lay between the germline ends. There are 13 residues in the CDR3. From germline, CDR1 is MDHEN and CDR2 SYDVKM. The DNA for the CDR3 is TGTGCCAGCAGCCCGCGTCGAGCGGATACGCAGTATTTT. Amino acids: CASSPRRADTQYF.

This clonotype has at least ten counts. The CDR3 sequence is CASSQDLTHTQYF. CDR3 bases: TGTGCCAGCAGCCAAGACTTGACGCATACGCAGTATTTT. The chain joins TRBV3-1 to TRBJ2-3; D gene unclear. From germline, CDR1 is LGHDT and CDR2 YNNKEL (reference sequence). The ends were cut back, 0 bases at V and 7 bases at J, with 8 bases in the middle. The CDR3 runs to 13 residues.

This clonotype was detected only a few times. The genes are TRBV9 and TRBJ2-3; possible D gene TRBD1, 5 bases. CDR1 is SGDLS, CDR2 YYNGEE, per germline. The CDR3 loop spans 15 amino acids. V was cut by 4 bases and J by 4 bases, with 16 bases left in between. The CDR3 is CASSPRRVVADTQYF. CDR3 DNA: TGTGCCAGCAGCCCCCGCAGGGTTGTCGCAGATACGCAGTATTTT.

This clonotype was seen ten or more times. This chain joins TRBV2 and TRBJ1-6; possible D gene TRBD1, 5 bases. The germline CDR1 and CDR2 sequences are SNHLY and FYNNEI. The CDR3 contains 19 residues. The V and J ends lost 6 bases and 4 bases respectively, with 25 bases between them. The CDR3 DNA reads TGTGCCAGCAGGGCGTCATTAAGGGACGTTCCACCTTATAATTCACCCCTCCACTTT. This encodes CASRASLRDVPPYNSPLHF. The complete variable domain, with remaining parts taken from reference TRBV2 and TRBJ1-6, reads EPEVTQTPSHQVTQMGQEVILRCVPISNHLYFYWYRQILGQKVEFLVSFYNNEISEKSEIFDDQFSVERPDGSNFTLKIRSTKLEDSAMYFCASRASLRDVPPYNSPLHFGNGTRLTVT.

This clonotype was seen ten or more times. The rearrangement uses TRBV7-9 and TRBJ2-7; no definite D call. Trimming cost V 5 bases and J 1 base, with 12 bases left between them. CDR1 and CDR2 from the germline V gene are SEHNR and FQNEAQ (reference sequence). The length of the CDR3 is 14 residues. CDR3 residues: CASSPRVDSYEQYF. CDR3 coding DNA: TGTGCCAGCAGCCCTAGGGTGGATTCCTACGAGCAGTACTTC.

This clonotype has a count of ten or more. This sequence joins TRBV5-1 and TRBJ2-1; D is undetermined. This CDR3 contains 12 residues. Germline V gives CDR1 SGHRS, CDR2 YFSETQ. The germline V and J ends were trimmed by 4 bases and 9 bases, with 11 bases remaining between them. CDR3: CASSQRGSEQFF. The CDR3 DNA sequence: TGCGCCAGCAGCCAGAGAGGTAGTGAGCAGTTCTTC.

This clonotype was seen ten or more times. The chain recombines TRBV11-3 with TRBJ2-1; the match to TRBD1 covers 7 bases. The CDR3 has 14 amino acids. J gave up 6 bases and V 5 bases, and 7 bases lay outside the gene matches. Germline CDR1 SGHNT, CDR2 YENEEA. The DNA of the CDR3 is TGTGCCAGCAGCGTACGGACAGGCATCAATGAGCAGTTCTTC. It translates to CASSVRTGINEQFF.

This clonotype has ten or more counts. The V and J genes are TRBV11-2 and TRBJ2-2, with a tentative D call TRBD2 (6 bases). Trimming pared 4 bases from V and 6 bases from J, leaving 21 bases between. This CDR3 is built from 17 residues. Looked up from germline, CDR1 is SGHAT and CDR2 is FQNNGV. The CDR3 bases are TGTGCCAGCAGCTCCCGACTAGAAAAGGCTCTCTCCGGGGAGCTGTTTTTT. Its translation is CASSSRLEKALSGELFF.

The V and J genes are TRBV6-2 or TRBV6-3 and TRBJ1-2, with D perhaps TRBD1 (6 bases). Germline V CDR1 and CDR2: MNHEY, SVGEGT. The germline V and J ends were trimmed by 7 bases and 6 bases, with 21 bases remaining between them. This CDR3 is 15 amino acids long. In DNA, the CDR3 is TGTGCCAGCACCTCAGGGTTTTGGGGGGCAAATGGCTACACCTTC. It specifies CASTSGFWGANGYTF.

This clonotype came up many times. The rearrangement joins TRBV28 to TRBJ2-3; TRBD1 or TRBD2 may be the D gene (5 bases each). The CDR3 is 16 amino acids. Trimming took off 7 bases at V and 0 bases at J, with 17 bases between the two ends. CDR1 is MDHEN, CDR2 SYDVKM, per germline. This CDR3 is CASTYSRGISTDTQYF. The DNA of the CDR3 is TGTGCCAGCACCTATTCGAGGGGTATTAGCACAGATACGCAGTATTTT.

In its sample, this clonotype was seen many times. V gene TRBV10-3 combines with J gene TRBJ2-3; 10 bases agree with TRBD2. The junction had 7 bases not matched to a gene; V was cut back by 0 bases and J by 7 bases. This CDR3 contains 16 residues. Germline CDR1 reads ENHRY; CDR2 reads SYGVKD. Written as DNA, the CDR3 is TGTGCCATCAGTGAGTCTAGCGGGAGGTCGGGGAATACGCAGTATTTT. Residues: CAISESSGRSGNTQYF.

This clonotype was detected ten times or more. Mismatch with germline at one junction end may stem from a read error. The chain links TRBV4-1 to TRBJ2-5; D is unresolved. Germline V CDR1 and CDR2: MGHRA, YSYEKL. The CDR3 has 13 residues. The CDR3 sequence is CASSQEYTASTWF. DNA of the CDR3: TGCGCCAGCAGCCAAGAGTATACGGCGAGTACCTGGTTC.

There are many counts of this clonotype. The gene calls are TRBV12-3 or TRBV12-4 and TRBJ2-1; 10 bases align to TRBD2. With V trimmed by 7 bases and J by 9 bases, 9 bases remained unmatched. The CDR3 has 14 amino acids. CDR3 bases: TGTGCCAGCATGGTCCCTAGCGGGAGTGGTGAGCAGTTCTTC. Amino acids: CASMVPSGSGEQFF.

This clonotype was recorded a few times. The rearrangement uses TRBV24-1 and TRBJ1-2; the D gene is possibly TRBD1 (5 bases). Trimming cost V 4 bases and J 5 bases, with 13 bases left between them. The CDR3 runs 14 residues. Germline CDR1 KGHDR, CDR2 SFDVKD. CDR3 residues: CATSDLGTPYGYTF. In DNA form, the CDR3 reads TGTGCCACCAGTGACCTCGGGACTCCTTATGGCTACACCTTC.

This rearrangement joins TRBV3-1 to TRBJ2-7; 9 nucleotides match TRBD2. Germline trimming cut 0 bases from V and 1 base from J; bases unmatched to any gene: 4. The germline V gene encodes CDR1 LGHDT and CDR2 YNNKEL (reference sequence). This CDR3 comprises 16 residues. The CDR3 DNA is TGTGCCAGCAGCCAAGAAGCACTAGCGGGTTCCTACGAGCAGTACTTC. Encoded protein: CASSQEALAGSYEQYF.

The table lists this clonotype with a few counts. The rearrangement links TRBV4-1 to TRBJ1-2, with D hard to call. The CDR3 consists of 16 residues. Deletions cut 1 base from V and 3 bases from J, with 15 bases between. In germline, CDR1 is MGHRA, CDR2 YSYEKL. DNA of the CDR3: TGCGCCAGCAGCCAAGCCTGGGTCGGGGAGGACTATGGCTACACCTTC. It specifies CASSQAWVGEDYGYTF.

This clonotype was detected ten times or more. V usage is TRBV7-9 and J usage is TRBJ2-1; a possible D gene is TRBD1 (5 bases). Trimming shortened V by 2 bases and J by 7 bases, and 15 bases separated the two germline ends. This CDR3 is built from 15 residues. The germline V gene has CDR1 SEHNR and CDR2 FQNEAQ (reference sequence). The CDR3 here is CASSLMYRSLNEQFF. The CDR3 DNA reads TGTGCCAGCAGCTTAATGTACAGGTCCCTTAATGAGCAGTTCTTC.

This clonotype was found a few times. The gene calls are TRBV9 and TRBJ1-2; a weak D match, TRBD1 (6 bases). Germline V gene lookup returns CDR1 SGDLS and CDR2 YYNGEE. The CDR3 is 15 amino acids. With 3 bases removed from V and 8 bases from J, the gap between germline ends came to 20 bases. CDR3 in DNA: TGTGCCAGCAGCGCCGATGACTACAGGGCGGAGGGCTACACCTTC. It is translated as CASSADDYRAEGYTF.

The chain is built from TRBV13 and TRBJ1-2, with 9 bases lining up with TRBD1. With 5 bases clipped from V and 8 bases from J, the junction kept 9 bases outside the gene matches. The CDR3 is made up of 14 amino acids. Germline loops: CDR1 PRHDT, CDR2 FYEKMQ (reference sequence). The CDR3 nucleotides read TGTGCCAGCAGCGAACAGGGGGCGATGTACGGCTACACCTTC. Its translation is CASSEQGAMYGYTF.

There are many counts of this clonotype. V gene TRBV11-2 combines with J gene TRBJ2-3; D remains unclear. V lost 2 bases, J lost 4 bases, and 10 bases lay in between. Germline lookup yields CDR1 SGHAT and CDR2 FQNNGV. The CDR3 is 14 residues long. As DNA, the CDR3 is TGTGCCAGCAGCTTACTGCCAGGTGCAGATACGCAGTATTTT. Translation gives CASSLLPGADTQYF.

This chain uses TRBV7-3 with TRBJ1-1; no definite D call. CDR3 length equals 14 residues. Germline CDR1 is SGHTA and CDR2 is FQGTGA. Trimming pared 1 base from V and 4 bases from J, leaving 10 bases between. The CDR3 region has the DNA TGTGCCAGCAGCTTAATGGGTGTCGGCACTGAAGCTTTCTTT. The encoded protein is CASSLMGVGTEAFF. Full variable domain (remainder filled in from reference TRBV7-3 and TRBJ1-1): GAGVSQTPSNKVTEKGKYVELRCDPISGHTALYWYRQSLGQGPEFLIYFQGTGAADDSGLPNDRFFAVRPEGSVSTLKIQRTERGDSAVYLCASSLMGVGTEAFFGQGTRLTVV.

Notes on this clonotype: A much larger clonotype is one base distant, so this may be a read error. The chain uses TRBV28 and TRBJ2-5, with 7 bases that match TRBD2. The CDR3 spans 17 residues. The germline gives CDR1 MDHEN, CDR2 SYDVKM. DNA of the CDR3: TGTACCAGCAGGACCCTACTCGGGGAGGGCGGAGGGGAGACCCAGTACTTC. Protein sequence: CTSRTLLGEGGGETQYF.

This clonotype was detected many times. The chain recombines TRBV12-3 or TRBV12-4 with TRBJ2-3; no definite D call. The CDR3 extends over 11 amino acids. V dropped 6 bases and J dropped 0 bases, with 1 base sitting between them. CDR3 sequence (DNA): TGTGCCAGCAGGAGCACAGATACGCAGTATTTT. It is translated as CASRSTDTQYF.

This clonotype was counted many times. The gene calls are TRBV12-3 or TRBV12-4 and TRBJ2-3; weak D call: TRBD2 (6 bases). Trimming left V 3 bases short and J 5 bases short, with 24 bases between. The CDR3 runs 18 residues. DNA of the CDR3: TGTGCCAGCAGTTTCACCCCCCCTCCGGGAGAGCCCAGAGATACGCAGTATTTT. Residues: CASSFTPPPGEPRDTQYF.